A single sample is the source of the 27 T cell receptor beta chains below, sequenced in a study of T-cell memory formation after mild COVID-19. TCRdb re-called the 5' RACE reads through MiXCR, storing one row per CDR3 protein. Among 380,000 or so distinct CDR3 sequences, around 15% were seen once, and the ten largest hold 22%. Sequencing input: PBMCs or a T cell subset sorted from them (not recorded which). Receptors originate from a young man who had mild COVID-19 (a few samples of this study predate the infection). Cell type and time point are not known.

Ten or more counts support this clonotype. The chain couples TRBV5-1 to TRBJ1-5; no clear D gene. CDR3 size: 13 residues. Trimming took off 0 bases at V and 4 bases at J, with 5 bases between the two ends. Per germline, CDR1 SGHRS and CDR2 YFSETQ. The CDR3 spells CASSLAGNQPQHF. DNA of the CDR3: TGCGCCAGCAGCTTGGCGGGAAATCAGCCCCAGCATTTT.

This clonotype occurred a few times. This sequence joins TRBV4-1 and TRBJ2-1; D unclear. Trimming pared 3 bases from V and 5 bases from J, leaving 8 bases between. The length of the CDR3 is 13 residues. Germline lookup yields CDR1 MGHRA and CDR2 YSYEKL. CDR3 in DNA: TGCGCCAGCAGCCACCTCTCGAACAATGAGCAGTTCTTC. Translation gives CASSHLSNNEQFF.

A few counts support this clonotype. The V and J genes are TRBV7-3 and TRBJ2-5; D gene unclear. V shed 3 bases and J shed 2 bases, with 7 bases lying between them. Germline V gene lookup returns CDR1 SGHTA and CDR2 FQGTGA. The CDR3 runs 13 residues. The CDR3 DNA reads as TGTGCCAGCAGCTTGTCAGAACAAGAGACCCAGTACTTC. The encoded protein is CASSLSEQETQYF.

The rearrangement uses TRBV25-1 and TRBJ2-3; D may match TRBD1 or TRBD2 (5 bases each). The CDR3 sequence is 17 residues long. The germline gives CDR1 MGHDK, CDR2 SYGVNS. V lost 1 base, J lost 5 bases, and 19 bases lay in between. CDR3 protein: CASSEFSGPGGRDTQYF. In DNA, the CDR3 is TGTGCCAGCAGTGAATTTTCAGGGCCTGGGGGTAGAGATACGCAGTATTTT.

There are a few counts of this clonotype. V gene TRBV27 combines with J gene TRBJ2-5; the match to TRBD1 covers 7 bases. V lost 4 bases to trimming and J lost 2 bases; unmatched junction nucleotides: 10. The CDR3 is made up of 16 amino acids. Germline CDR1 is MNHEY and CDR2 is SMNVEV (reference sequence). The CDR3 bases are TGTGCCAGCAGTTCAGTCGCAGGGGGACCTCAAGAGACCCAGTACTTC. This gives the protein CASSSVAGGPQETQYF.

This clonotype was detected many times. The V gene is TRBV4-3, the J gene TRBJ2-1, with TRBD2 matching 10 bases. Per the germline V gene, CDR1 is LGHNA and CDR2 is YSLEER. The junction had 13 bases not matched to a gene; V was cut back by 1 base and J by 10 bases. This CDR3 spans 17 amino acids. The CDR3 sequence: CASSQVSSGGMLIEQFF. The CDR3 region has the DNA TGCGCCAGCAGCCAAGTTAGTAGCGGGGGGATGTTAATAGAGCAGTTCTTC.

The rearrangement links TRBV5-1 to TRBJ1-1; 7 nucleotides line up with TRBD1. This CDR3 is 12 amino acids long. The germline gives CDR1 SGHRS, CDR2 YFSETQ. With V trimmed by 4 bases and J by 8 bases, 5 bases remained unmatched. The CDR3 region has the DNA TGCGCCAGCAGCACCACGACAGGGGAAGCTTTCTTT. Amino acid sequence: CASSTTTGEAFF.

This clonotype came up a few times. This chain connects TRBV15 to TRBJ1-5; D might be TRBD1 (5 bases). Germline assignment: CDR1 LNHNV and CDR2 YYDKDF (reference sequence). CDR3 size: 18 residues. V lost 0 bases and J 6 bases, leaving 21 bases between the germline ends. In DNA, the CDR3 is TGTGCCACCAGCAGAGAAAGGTCCCTGCAGGGCCGTGGTCAGCCCCAGCATTTT. As protein: CATSRERSLQGRGQPQHF.

The table lists this clonotype with many counts. The chain is built from TRBV9 and TRBJ1-6, with 7 bases identical to TRBD1. Germline CDR1 SGDLS, CDR2 YYNGEE. This CDR3 contains 13 residues. V lost 3 bases to trimming and J lost 9 bases; unmatched junction nucleotides: 3. The CDR3 is CASSGQGPSPLHF. The CDR3 DNA follows: TGTGCCAGCAGCGGACAGGGTCCTTCACCCCTCCACTTT. The full variable domain, its missing parts supplied by reference TRBV9 and TRBJ1-6, is DSGVTQTPKHLITATGQRVTLRCSPRSGDLSVYWYQQSLDQGLQFLIQYYNGEERAKGNILERFSAQQFPDLHSELNLSSLELGDSALYFCASSGQGPSPLHFGNGTRLTVT.

The table lists this clonotype with a few counts. This rearrangement joins TRBV6-5 to TRBJ2-5, with 7 bases aligning to TRBD2. V trimming: 0 bases; J trimming: 2 bases; junction bases outside the gene matches: 3. The CDR3 totals 15 residues. Germline-derived CDR1 and CDR2 are MNHEY and SVGAGI. The CDR3 is CASSYSGLTQETQYF. DNA of the CDR3: TGTGCCAGCAGTTACTCGGGACTAACTCAAGAGACCCAGTACTTC.

The rearrangement uses TRBV18 and TRBJ1-1, with 8 positions matching TRBD1. Germline CDR1 is KGHSH and CDR2 is LQKENI. V dropped 3 bases and J dropped 0; count of bases not matched to a gene: 6. The CDR3 runs to 16 residues. The CDR3, as DNA: TGTGCCAGCTCACCTCTACGACAGGGGCTGAACACTGAAGCTTTCTTT. Protein: CASSPLRQGLNTEAFF.

The sample holds a few counts of this clonotype. The chain joins TRBV24-1 to TRBJ2-1; D gene uncertain. Germline V gene sequence: CDR1 KGHDR, CDR2 SFDVKD. Deletions cut 1 base from V and 1 base from J, with 10 bases between. This CDR3 region has 16 residues. CDR3 sequence: CATSDFFPGSYNEQFF. In DNA, the CDR3 is TGTGCCACCAGTGATTTCTTCCCCGGGTCCTACAATGAGCAGTTCTTC.

In this sample, this clonotype turned up a few times. This chain joins TRBV6-2 or TRBV6-3 and TRBJ2-7, with 8 bases matching TRBD1. This CDR3 is 15 amino acids long. Per the germline V gene, CDR1 is MNHEY and CDR2 is SVGEGT. V shed 4 bases and J 1 base; nucleotides not matched to a gene: 6. The CDR3 region is CASSFERQGSYEQYF. Written as DNA, the CDR3 is TGTGCCAGCAGTTTTGAACGACAGGGGTCCTACGAGCAGTACTTC.

The chain links TRBV5-1 to TRBJ1-2; D is possibly TRBD1 (5 bases). The CDR3 sequence is 16 residues long. Between the trimmed V and J ends, which lost 0 bases and 1 base, there was a span of 13 bases. Germline V gives CDR1 SGHRS, CDR2 YFSETQ. As DNA, the CDR3 is TGCGCCAGCAGCTTGGGACAGCTCTCTCGTAACTATGGCTACACCTTC. As protein: CASSLGQLSRNYGYTF.

The chain carries TRBV5-1 and TRBJ2-3; 8 positions match TRBD1. This CDR3 spans 15 amino acids. The V and J ends lost 6 bases and 6 bases, in that order; junction bases with no gene match: 12. CDR1 is SGHRS and CDR2 is YFSETQ in the germline V gene. CDR3 sequence (DNA): TGCGCCAGCACCCCGGGACCGACAGGGGTGGATACGCAGTATTTT. Translated, it gives CASTPGPTGVDTQYF.

The table lists this clonotype with a few counts. The chain recombines TRBV30 with TRBJ2-2, with D possibly called TRBD1 or TRBD2 (6 bases each). V lost 5 bases to trimming and J lost 7 bases, with 20 bases between them. The germline CDR1 and CDR2 sequences are GTSNPN and SVGIG (reference sequence). The CDR3 sequence is 15 residues long. CDR3 loop: CAWGKGGSVVGELFF. CDR3 coding DNA: TGTGCCTGGGGGAAGGGGGGTAGCGTGGTCGGGGAGCTGTTTTTT.

The chain couples TRBV12-3 or TRBV12-4 to TRBJ1-2, with no clear D. V was trimmed by 6 bases and J by 7 bases, leaving 12 bases between them. The CDR3 is 12 amino acids. In DNA, the CDR3 is TGTGCCAGCAGCTTGTCTCCAATTGGCTACACCTTC. Its protein product is CASSLSPIGYTF.

The V gene is TRBV20-1, the J gene TRBJ2-1; the D is unclear. This CDR3 comprises 12 residues. Per germline, CDR1 DFQATT and CDR2 SNEGSKA (reference sequence). The V and J ends lost 4 bases and 10 bases respectively, with 14 bases between them. The CDR3 spells CSATVPLKEQFF. Here the CDR3 DNA reads TGCAGTGCTACCGTCCCGCTTAAGGAGCAGTTCTTC.

The CDR3 reads CASKAGATDTQYF. In nucleotides, the CDR3 is TGCGCCAGTAAGGCGGGGGCCACAGATACGCAGTATTTT. The chain combines TRBV4-1 with TRBJ2-3; tentatively, D is TRBD2 (7 bases). Trimming removed 9 bases from V and 2 bases from J, with 12 bases in between. The CDR3 extends over 13 amino acids. Germline values: CDR1 MGHRA, CDR2 YSYEKL.

This clonotype was observed a few times. This chain uses TRBV20-1 with TRBJ2-7; D uncertain. CDR1 and CDR2 from the germline V gene are DFQATT and SNEGSKA (reference sequence). The ends were cut back, 0 bases at V and 3 bases at J, with 9 bases in the middle. This CDR3 spans 13 amino acids. CDR3 sequence reads: CSARDPSLYEQYV. The DNA of the CDR3 is TGCAGTGCTAGAGATCCCTCTCTCTACGAGCAGTACGTC.

This chain uses TRBV19 with TRBJ1-2; the match to TRBD1 covers 8 bases. Germline V gives CDR1 LNHDA, CDR2 SQIVND (reference sequence). The CDR3 runs to 16 residues. Germline trimming cut 5 bases from V and 4 bases from J; bases unmatched to any gene: 12. The CDR3 nucleotides are TGTGCCAGTAGTGCCGGCTATCCTACAGGGGGCTATGGCTACACCTTC. It specifies CASSAGYPTGGYGYTF.

This clonotype came up a few times. The chain links TRBV7-8 to TRBJ1-1, with D tentatively TRBD1 (6 bases). CDR3 length: 12 amino acids. Germline CDR1 and CDR2: SGHVS and FQNEAQ. The V and J ends lost 4 bases and 10 bases respectively, with 13 bases between them. The CDR3 region has the DNA TGTGCCAGCAGCTCCGAGGACAGTAGAGCTTTCTTT. This encodes CASSSEDSRAFF.

The table lists this clonotype with a few counts. The gene calls are TRBV6-1 and TRBJ2-7; 11 bases map to TRBD2. CDR1 and CDR2 (germline): MNHNS, SASEGT. V was pared by 3 bases and J by 2 bases, with 0 bases of the junction left unmatched. The CDR3 spans 14 residues. The CDR3 protein is CASSETSGAYEQYF. The CDR3 DNA reads TGTGCCAGCAGTGAGACTAGCGGGGCCTACGAGCAGTACTTC.

The chain recombines TRBV27 with TRBJ2-3, with 8 bases fitting TRBD1. CDR3 length equals 16 residues. V trimming: 1 base; J trimming: 4 bases; junction bases outside the gene matches: 7. Germline-derived CDR1 and CDR2 are MNHEY and SMNVEV (reference sequence). The CDR3 nucleotides read TGTGCCAGCAGTTTATTTCTAGGACAGGGATCAGATACGCAGTATTTT. This codes for CASSLFLGQGSDTQYF.

This clonotype was seen only a few times. The chain is built from TRBV11-2 and TRBJ2-1, with unresolved D. The CDR3 length is 14 residues. CDR1 is SGHAT and CDR2 is FQNNGV in the germline V gene. With 5 bases removed from V and 7 bases from J, the gap between germline ends came to 15 bases. DNA for the CDR3: TGTGCCAGCAGCAAAGTCGCTAGAGGAAATGAGCAGTTCTTC. It is translated as CASSKVARGNEQFF.

This clonotype was detected once. A read error may account for a junction end that differs from germline. The chain employs TRBV7-9 and TRBJ1-3; D unclear. The CDR3 contains 17 residues. From germline, CDR1 is SEHNR and CDR2 FQNEAQ (reference sequence). Written as DNA, the CDR3 is TGTGCCGGCAGCTCCGACCCCGGAGTAATGGGCGGAAACACCATATATTTT. Residues: CAGSSDPGVMGGNTIYF. The full variable domain, its missing parts supplied by reference TRBV7-9 and TRBJ1-3, is DTGVSQNPRHKITKRGQNVTFRCDPISEHNRLYWYRQTLGQGPEFLTYFQNEAQLEKSRLLSDRFSAERPKGSFSTLEIQRTEQGDSAMYLCAGSSDPGVMGGNTIYFGEGSWLTVV.

The V gene is TRBV29-1, the J gene TRBJ2-1; D is possibly TRBD1 (5 bases). Germline lookup yields CDR1 SQVTM and CDR2 ANQGSEA. V was pared by 0 bases and J by 9 bases, with 12 bases between. The CDR3 spans 13 residues. CDR3 region: CSVEDGAVPEQFF. CDR3 bases: TGCAGCGTTGAAGATGGGGCCGTACCTGAGCAGTTCTTC.